A selection of T cell receptor beta chains follows, all from one sample in a study of human T cells and chemical hapten exposure. TCRdb passed the RACE reads through MiXCR, listing each CDR3 protein once. The data contain about 130,000 distinct CDR3 sequences, approximately 9% of them singletons. The sequencing sample was made of whole blood. The receptor set was obtained from a male donor in good health. Some clones in this sample may be carry-over from other donors' samples. Each CDR3 is given with its conserved first and last residue.

TRBV4-3,TRBJ1-4,CASSHGTPLGKLFF
TRBV12-3/TRBV12-4,TRBJ1-2,CASTPRGGRGYTF
TRBV7-9,TRBJ2-7,CASSLVGTGYEQYF
TRBV12-5,TRBJ1-5,CASGLFSRHQPQHF
TRBV2,TRBJ1-5,CASGDGVQGSAGNQPQHF
TRBV20-1,TRBJ2-4,CSAAWTSGSIQYF
TRBV20-1,TRBJ1-1,CSASAGGADTEAFF
TRBV5-6,TRBJ1-5,CASSLGDGDQPQHF
TRBV9,TRBJ1-1,CASSVAGSTDTEAFF
TRBV20-1,TRBJ2-3,CSARGPSGATDTQYF
TRBV12-3/TRBV12-4,TRBJ1-5,CASSSWTGNQPQHF
TRBV5-4,TRBJ1-3,CASSDVSGNTIYF
TRBV20-1,TRBJ1-1,CSATGQLTEAFF
TRBV5-5,TRBJ2-1,CASSPGQGYGNEQFF
TRBV29-1,TRBJ2-7,CSESDRYYEQYF
TRBV6-4,TRBJ2-3,CASRAGTGASTDTQYF